This T cell receptor (beta chain) appears in the sequencing data of a study of Graves' ophthalmopathy and Graves' hyperthyroidism. Overall study context: Peripheral blood was collected at initial diagnosis, before any treatment.

Points from the study as a whole: Between ophthalmopathy and stable hyperthyroidism, a 13-signature model drew a separation with around 90% sensitivity and just under 83% specificity.

Investigators amplified TCR beta CDR3 regions from RNA transcripts. First-round RT-PCR used HTBI primers; second-round multiplex PCR followed. From the multiplex PCR reads, TCRdb called clonotypes with MiXCR, one entry per CDR3 protein. The sample includes 200,000 to 250,000 distinct CDR3 sequences, around a fifth of them seen just once. Many counts were recorded for this clonotype. Its cognate antigen is unknown. V was pared by 6 bases and J by 2 bases, with 11 bases between. The CDR3 consists of 12 residues. Germline V gene data show CDR1 as SQVTM and CDR2 as ANQGSEA. V usage is TRBV29-1 and J usage is TRBJ2-7, with no clear D. The receptor comes from a woman aged 45 to 65 with Graves' ophthalmopathy. Sequencing was performed on peripheral blood. DNA of the CDR3: TGCAGCGTCGGAGACCTAACCTACGAGCAGTACTTC. Its translation is CSVGDLTYEQYF.